This T cell receptor beta chain was captured by sequencing in a study of CD8 T cells in Susac syndrome. Trimming stripped 4 bases from V and 6 bases from J, with 23 bases between. In germline, CDR1 is MDHEN, CDR2 SYDVKM. The CDR3 spans 17 residues. When the RNA was reverse transcribed, random hexamers were used with an input of roughly 0.5 to 1 ug. TCRdb used MiXCR to reprocess the immunoSEQ multiplex PCR reads, holding one entry per CDR3 protein. Altogether 130,000 or so distinct CDR3 sequences are present, around 91% being singletons, with the ten largest covering over 0.2%. This chain links TRBV28 with TRBJ2-3; tentative D call: TRBD2 (8 bases). The TCR originated in a human donor with multiple sclerosis. The material sequenced was CD8+ T cells from PBMCs. The CDR3 loop reads CASSWDSDSRGGDTQYF. The DNA for the CDR3 is TGTGCCAGCAGTTGGGACAGCGACTCCCGGGGGGGGGATACGCAGTATTTT.